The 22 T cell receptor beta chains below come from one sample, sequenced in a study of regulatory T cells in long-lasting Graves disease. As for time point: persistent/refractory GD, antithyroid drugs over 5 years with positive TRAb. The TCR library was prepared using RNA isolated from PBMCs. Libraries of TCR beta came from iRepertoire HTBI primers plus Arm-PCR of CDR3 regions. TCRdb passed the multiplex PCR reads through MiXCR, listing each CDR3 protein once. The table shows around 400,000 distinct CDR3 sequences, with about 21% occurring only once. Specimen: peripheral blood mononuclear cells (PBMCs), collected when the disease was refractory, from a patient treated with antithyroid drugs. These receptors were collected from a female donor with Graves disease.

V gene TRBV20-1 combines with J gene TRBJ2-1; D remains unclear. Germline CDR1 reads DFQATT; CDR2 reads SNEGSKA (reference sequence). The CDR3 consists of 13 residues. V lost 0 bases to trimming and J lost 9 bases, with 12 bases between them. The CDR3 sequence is CSARDLYLGEQFF. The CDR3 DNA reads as TGCAGTGCTAGAGATCTGTATTTGGGTGAGCAGTTCTTC.

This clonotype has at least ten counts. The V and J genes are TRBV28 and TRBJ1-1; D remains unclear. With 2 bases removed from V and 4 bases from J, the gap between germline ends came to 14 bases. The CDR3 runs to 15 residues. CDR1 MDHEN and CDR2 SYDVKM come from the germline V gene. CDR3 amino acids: CASSLPNGRPTEAFF. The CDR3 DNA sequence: TGTGCCAGCAGTTTACCAAACGGACGGCCCACTGAAGCTTTCTTT.

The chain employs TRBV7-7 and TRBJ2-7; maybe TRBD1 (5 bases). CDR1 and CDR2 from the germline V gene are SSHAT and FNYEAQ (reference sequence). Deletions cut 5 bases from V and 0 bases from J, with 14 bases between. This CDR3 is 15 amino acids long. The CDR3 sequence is CASSPVAGPSYEQYF. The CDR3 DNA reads TGTGCCAGCAGCCCGGTGGCAGGGCCCTCCTACGAGCAGTACTTC.

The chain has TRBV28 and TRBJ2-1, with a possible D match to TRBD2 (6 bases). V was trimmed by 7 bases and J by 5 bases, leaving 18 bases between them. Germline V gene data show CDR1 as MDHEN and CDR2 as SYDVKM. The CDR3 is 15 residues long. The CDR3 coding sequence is TGTGCCAGCACCTTGACGGCTAGCGCAGACAATGAGCAGTTCTTC. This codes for CASTLTASADNEQFF. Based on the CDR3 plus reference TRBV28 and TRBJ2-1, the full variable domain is DVKVTQSSRYLVKRTGEKVFLECVQDMDHENMFWYRQDPGLGLRLIYFSYDVKMKEKGDIPEGYSVSREKKERFSLILESASTNQTSMYLCASTLTASADNEQFFGPGTRLTVL.

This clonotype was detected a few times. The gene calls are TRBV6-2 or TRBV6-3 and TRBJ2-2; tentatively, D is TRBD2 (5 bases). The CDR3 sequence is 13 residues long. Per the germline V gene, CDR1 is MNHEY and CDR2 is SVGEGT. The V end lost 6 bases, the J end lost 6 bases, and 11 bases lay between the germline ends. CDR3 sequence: CASSPQEAGELFF. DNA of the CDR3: TGTGCCAGCAGCCCTCAGGAGGCCGGGGAGCTGTTTTTT.

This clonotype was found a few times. The CDR3 coding sequence is TGTGCCAGCAGTCGGGACCCTGGAGCTTTCTTT. Translating gives CASSRDPGAFF. The chain links TRBV6-1 to TRBJ1-1, with D possibly matching TRBD1 (5 bases). The CDR3 loop spans 11 amino acids. Germline V gene lookup returns CDR1 MNHNS and CDR2 SASEGT. The germline V and J ends were trimmed by 5 bases and 10 bases, with 11 bases remaining between them.

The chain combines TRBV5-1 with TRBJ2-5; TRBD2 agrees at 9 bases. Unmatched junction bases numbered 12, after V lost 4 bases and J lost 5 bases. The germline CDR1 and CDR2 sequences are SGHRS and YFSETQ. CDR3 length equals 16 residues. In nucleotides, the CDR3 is TGCGCCAGCAGCCAAAGGCGGGAGGGCCTAGGGGAGACCCAGTACTTC. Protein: CASSQRREGLGETQYF.

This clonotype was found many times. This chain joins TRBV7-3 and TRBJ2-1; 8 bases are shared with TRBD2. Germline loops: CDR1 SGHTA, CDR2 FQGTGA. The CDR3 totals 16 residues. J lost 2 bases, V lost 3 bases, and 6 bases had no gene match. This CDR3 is CASSLERGLPYNEQFF. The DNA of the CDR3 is TGTGCCAGCAGCTTGGAGCGGGGGCTACCCTACAATGAGCAGTTCTTC. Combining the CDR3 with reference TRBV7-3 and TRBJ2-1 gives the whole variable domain GAGVSQTPSNKVTEKGKYVELRCDPISGHTALYWYRQSLGQGPEFLIYFQGTGAADDSGLPNDRFFAVRPEGSVSTLKIQRTERGDSAVYLCASSLERGLPYNEQFFGPGTRLTVL.

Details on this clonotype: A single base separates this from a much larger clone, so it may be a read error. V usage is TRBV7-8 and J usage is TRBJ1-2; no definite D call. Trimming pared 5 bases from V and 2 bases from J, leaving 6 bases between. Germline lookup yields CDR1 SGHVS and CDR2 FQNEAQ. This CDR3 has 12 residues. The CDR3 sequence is CASSHTNYGYTF. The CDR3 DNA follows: TGTGCCAGCAGCCACACGAACTATGGCTACACCTTC.

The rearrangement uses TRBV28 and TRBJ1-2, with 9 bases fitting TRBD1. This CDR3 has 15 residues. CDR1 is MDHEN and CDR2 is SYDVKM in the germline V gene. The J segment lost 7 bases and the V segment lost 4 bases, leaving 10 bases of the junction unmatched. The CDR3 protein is CASSSEATGGRGYTF. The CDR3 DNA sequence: TGTGCCAGCAGTTCGGAGGCCACAGGGGGCCGTGGCTACACCTTC.

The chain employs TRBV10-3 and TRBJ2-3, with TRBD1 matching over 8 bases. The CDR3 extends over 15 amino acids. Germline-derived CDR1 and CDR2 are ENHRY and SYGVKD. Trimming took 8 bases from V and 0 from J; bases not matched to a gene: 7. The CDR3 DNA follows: TGTGCCATCGTAAGAGACAGGGGTAGCACAGATACGCAGTATTTT. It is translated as CAIVRDRGSTDTQYF.

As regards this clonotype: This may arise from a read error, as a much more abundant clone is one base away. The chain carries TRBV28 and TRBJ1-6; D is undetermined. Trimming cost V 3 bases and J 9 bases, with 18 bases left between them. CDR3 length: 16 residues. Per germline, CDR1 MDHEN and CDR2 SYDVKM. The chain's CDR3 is CASSLGLGSMSSPLHF. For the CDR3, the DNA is TGTGCCAGCAGTTTGGGCCTCGGATCTATGAGTTCACCCCTCCACTTT.

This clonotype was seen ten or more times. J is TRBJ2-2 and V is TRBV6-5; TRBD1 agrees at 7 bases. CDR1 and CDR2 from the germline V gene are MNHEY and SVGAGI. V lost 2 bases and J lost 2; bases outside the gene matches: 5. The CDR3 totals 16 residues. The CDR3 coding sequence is TGTGCCAGCAGTTACGTCCGGACAGGCAACACCGGGGAGCTGTTTTTT. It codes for CASSYVRTGNTGELFF.

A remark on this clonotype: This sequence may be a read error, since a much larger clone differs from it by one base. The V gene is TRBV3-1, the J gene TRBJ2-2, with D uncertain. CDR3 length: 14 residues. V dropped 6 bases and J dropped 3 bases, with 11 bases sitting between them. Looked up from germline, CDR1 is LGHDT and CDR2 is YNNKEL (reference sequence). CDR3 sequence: CASRVRSYTGELFF. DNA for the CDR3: TGTGCCAGCAGAGTCCGGAGTTACACCGGGGAGCTGTTTTTT.

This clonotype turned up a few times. Here the CDR3 DNA reads TGTGCCTCGAGGGGGGGAGCGAGGACCGGGGAGCTGTTTTTT. It translates to CASRGGARTGELFF. The chain has TRBV30 and TRBJ2-2; TRBD2 is a possible D gene (7 bases). Germline lookup yields CDR1 GTSNPN and CDR2 SVGIG (reference sequence). V lost 7 bases, J lost 5 bases, and 17 bases lay in between. The CDR3 extends over 14 amino acids.

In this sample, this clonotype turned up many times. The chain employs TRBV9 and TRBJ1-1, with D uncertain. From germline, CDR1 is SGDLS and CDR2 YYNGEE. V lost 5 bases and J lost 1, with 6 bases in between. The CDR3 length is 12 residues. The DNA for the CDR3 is TGTGCCAGCAGTCCCCAGAACACTGAAGCTTTCTTT. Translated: CASSPQNTEAFF.

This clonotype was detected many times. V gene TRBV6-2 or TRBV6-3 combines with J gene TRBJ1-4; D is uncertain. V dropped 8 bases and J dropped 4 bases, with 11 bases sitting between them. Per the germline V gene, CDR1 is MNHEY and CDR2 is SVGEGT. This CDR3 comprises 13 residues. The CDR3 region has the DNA TGTGCCAGCGTGGGCCCGGGTAATGAAAAACTGTTTTTT. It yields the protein CASVGPGNEKLFF.

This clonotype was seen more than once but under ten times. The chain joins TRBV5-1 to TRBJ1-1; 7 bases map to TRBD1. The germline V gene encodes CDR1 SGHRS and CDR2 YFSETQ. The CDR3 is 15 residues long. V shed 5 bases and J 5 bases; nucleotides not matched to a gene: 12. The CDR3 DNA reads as TGCGCCAGCAGGGCTGATACAGGGGAGGGGACTGAAGCTTTCTTT. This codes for CASRADTGEGTEAFF.

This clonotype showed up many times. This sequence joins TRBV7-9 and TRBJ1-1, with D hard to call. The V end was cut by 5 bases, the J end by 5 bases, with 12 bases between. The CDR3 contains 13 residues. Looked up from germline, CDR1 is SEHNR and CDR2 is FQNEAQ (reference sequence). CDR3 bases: TGTGCCAGCAGCGGACTACGGAGGACTGAAGCTTTCTTT. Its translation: CASSGLRRTEAFF.

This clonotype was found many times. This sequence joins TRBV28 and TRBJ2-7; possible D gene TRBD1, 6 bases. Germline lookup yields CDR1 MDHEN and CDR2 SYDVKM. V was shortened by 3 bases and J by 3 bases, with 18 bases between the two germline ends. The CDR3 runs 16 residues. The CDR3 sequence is CASSLDQGGQHYEQYF. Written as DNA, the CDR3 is TGTGCCAGCAGTTTGGATCAAGGTGGACAGCACTACGAGCAGTACTTC.

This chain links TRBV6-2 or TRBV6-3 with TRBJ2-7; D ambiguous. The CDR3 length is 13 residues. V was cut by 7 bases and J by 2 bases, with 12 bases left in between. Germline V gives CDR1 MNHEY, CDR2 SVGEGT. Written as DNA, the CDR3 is TGTGCCAGCACCCCCGGGCTTACCTACGAGCAGTACTTC. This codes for CASTPGLTYEQYF.

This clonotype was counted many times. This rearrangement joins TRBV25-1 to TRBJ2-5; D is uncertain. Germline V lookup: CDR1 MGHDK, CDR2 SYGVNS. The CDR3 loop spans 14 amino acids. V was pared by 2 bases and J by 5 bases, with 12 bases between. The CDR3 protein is CASSEDDGPETQYF. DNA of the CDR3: TGTGCCAGCAGTGAAGACGACGGCCCGGAGACCCAGTACTTC.